The TCR beta chain described here comes from a study of T cell changes during pregnancy in multiple sclerosis. The CDR3 length is 18 residues. The germline V gene encodes CDR1 SGDLS and CDR2 YYNGEE. Unmatched junction bases numbered 13, after V lost 4 bases and J lost 4 bases. TCRdb's table, derived via immunoSEQ multiplex PCR, lists solely in-frame clones and lacks some. Of more than 35,000 clones listed, around 92% are singletons. Specimen: CD4+ T cells from peripheral blood mononuclear cells, collected in the third trimester of pregnancy. The source is a female donor with multiple sclerosis, enrolled in a pregnancy study. J is TRBJ2-5 and V is TRBV9; 13 bases line up with TRBD2. Here the CDR3 DNA reads TGTGCCAGCAGCACCGGACTAGCGGGGGCTCTCCTGCGAGAGACCCAGTACTTC. This encodes CASSTGLAGALLRETQYF.